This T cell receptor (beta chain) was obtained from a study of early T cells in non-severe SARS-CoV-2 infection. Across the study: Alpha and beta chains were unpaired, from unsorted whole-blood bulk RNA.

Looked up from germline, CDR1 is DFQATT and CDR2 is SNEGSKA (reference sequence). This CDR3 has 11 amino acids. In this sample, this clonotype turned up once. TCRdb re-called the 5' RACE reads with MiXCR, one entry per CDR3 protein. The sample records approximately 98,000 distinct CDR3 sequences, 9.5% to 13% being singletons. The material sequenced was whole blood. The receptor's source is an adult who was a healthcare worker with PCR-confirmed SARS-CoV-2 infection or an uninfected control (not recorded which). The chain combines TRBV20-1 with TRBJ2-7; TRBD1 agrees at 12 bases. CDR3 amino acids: CSANRDRGPLV. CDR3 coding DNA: TGCAGTGCTAACCGGGACAGGGGGCCTCTAGTC.